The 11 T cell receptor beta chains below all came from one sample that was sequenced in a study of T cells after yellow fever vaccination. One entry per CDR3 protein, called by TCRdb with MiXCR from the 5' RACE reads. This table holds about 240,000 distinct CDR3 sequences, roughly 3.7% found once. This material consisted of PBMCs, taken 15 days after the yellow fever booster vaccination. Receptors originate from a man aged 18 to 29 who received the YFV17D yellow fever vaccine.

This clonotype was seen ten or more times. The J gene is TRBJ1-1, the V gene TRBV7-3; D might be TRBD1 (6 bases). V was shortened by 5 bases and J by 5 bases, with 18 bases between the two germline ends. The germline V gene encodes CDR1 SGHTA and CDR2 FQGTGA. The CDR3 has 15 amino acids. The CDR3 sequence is CASSPGAGAGTEAFF. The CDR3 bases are TGTGCCAGCAGCCCTGGGGCAGGGGCCGGTACTGAAGCTTTCTTT.

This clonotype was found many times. The CDR3 coding sequence is TGTGCCAGCAGTTTAGCGCCCGATCCCTTGGATTTGGGTGGGGCCAACGTCCTGACTTTC. This codes for CASSLAPDPLDLGGANVLTF. This chain links TRBV12-3 or TRBV12-4 with TRBJ2-6; D remains ambiguous. This CDR3 spans 20 amino acids. With 0 bases removed from V and 3 bases from J, the gap between germline ends came to 21 bases.

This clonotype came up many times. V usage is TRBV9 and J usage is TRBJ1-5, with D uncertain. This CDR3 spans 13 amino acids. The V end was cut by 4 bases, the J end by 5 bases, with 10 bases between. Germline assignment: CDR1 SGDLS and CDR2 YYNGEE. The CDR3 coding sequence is TGTGCCAGCAGCCCTGGACCTCATCAGCCCCAGCATTTT. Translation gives CASSPGPHQPQHF.

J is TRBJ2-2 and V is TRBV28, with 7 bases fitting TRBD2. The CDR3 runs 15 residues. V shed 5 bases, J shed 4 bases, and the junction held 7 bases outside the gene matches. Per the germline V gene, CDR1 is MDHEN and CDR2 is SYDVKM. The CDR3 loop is CASSRRTSLTGELFF. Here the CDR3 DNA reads TGTGCCAGCAGTCGTAGGACTAGTCTCACCGGGGAGCTGTTTTTT.

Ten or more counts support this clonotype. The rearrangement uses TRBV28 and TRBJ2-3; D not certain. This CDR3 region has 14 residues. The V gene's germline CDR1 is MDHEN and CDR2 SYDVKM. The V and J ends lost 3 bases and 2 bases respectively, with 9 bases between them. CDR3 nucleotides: TGTGCCAGCAGTTTCCAGAGAGACACAGATACGCAGTATTTT. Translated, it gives CASSFQRDTDTQYF.

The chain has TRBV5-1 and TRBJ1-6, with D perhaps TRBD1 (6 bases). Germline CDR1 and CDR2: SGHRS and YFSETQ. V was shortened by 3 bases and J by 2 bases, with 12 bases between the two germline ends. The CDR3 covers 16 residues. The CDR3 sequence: CASSYGRGPYNSPLHF. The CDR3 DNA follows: TGCGCCAGCAGCTATGGACGGGGGCCCTATAATTCACCCCTCCACTTT.

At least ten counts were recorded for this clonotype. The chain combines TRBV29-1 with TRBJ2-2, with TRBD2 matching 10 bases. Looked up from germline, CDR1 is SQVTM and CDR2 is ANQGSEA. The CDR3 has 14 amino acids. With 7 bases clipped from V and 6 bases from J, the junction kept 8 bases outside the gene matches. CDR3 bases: TGCAGCGCTTCTAGCGGGGGTCGGGCCGGGGAGCTGTTTTTT. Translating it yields CSASSGGRAGELFF.

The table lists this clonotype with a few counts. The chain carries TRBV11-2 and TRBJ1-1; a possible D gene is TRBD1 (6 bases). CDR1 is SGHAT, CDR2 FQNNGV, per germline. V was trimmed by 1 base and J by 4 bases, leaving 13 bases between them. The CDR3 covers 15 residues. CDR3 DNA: TGTGCCAGCAGCTTAGGTACAGGGTGGGGCACTGAAGCTTTCTTT. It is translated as CASSLGTGWGTEAFF.

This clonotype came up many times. CDR3 region: CASSFLAGGSDEQYF. CDR3 DNA: TGTGCCAGCAGCTTCCTAGCGGGGGGTAGCGACGAGCAGTACTTC. V gene TRBV7-3 combines with J gene TRBJ2-7, with 11 bases lining up with TRBD2. CDR1 is SGHTA, CDR2 FQGTGA, per germline. V gave up 3 bases and J gave up 5 bases; unmatched junction bases: 6. This CDR3 contains 15 residues.

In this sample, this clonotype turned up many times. The CDR3, as DNA: TGTGCCAGTAGTATACCGGGACTAGGCCACAATGAGCAGTTCTTC. Residues: CASSIPGLGHNEQFF. The rearrangement uses TRBV19 and TRBJ2-1; 8 bases map to TRBD2. The germline V gene encodes CDR1 LNHDA and CDR2 SQIVND (reference sequence). J lost 5 bases, V lost 2 bases, and 5 bases had no gene match. The CDR3 is 15 residues long.

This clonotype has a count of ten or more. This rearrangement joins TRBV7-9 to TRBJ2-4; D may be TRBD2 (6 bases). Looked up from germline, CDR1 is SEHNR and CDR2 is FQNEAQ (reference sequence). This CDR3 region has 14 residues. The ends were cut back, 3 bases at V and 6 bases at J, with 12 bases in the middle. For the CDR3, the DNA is TGTGCCAGCAGCTTCGGTTCGGAGGGAAACATTCAGTACTTC. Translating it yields CASSFGSEGNIQYF.